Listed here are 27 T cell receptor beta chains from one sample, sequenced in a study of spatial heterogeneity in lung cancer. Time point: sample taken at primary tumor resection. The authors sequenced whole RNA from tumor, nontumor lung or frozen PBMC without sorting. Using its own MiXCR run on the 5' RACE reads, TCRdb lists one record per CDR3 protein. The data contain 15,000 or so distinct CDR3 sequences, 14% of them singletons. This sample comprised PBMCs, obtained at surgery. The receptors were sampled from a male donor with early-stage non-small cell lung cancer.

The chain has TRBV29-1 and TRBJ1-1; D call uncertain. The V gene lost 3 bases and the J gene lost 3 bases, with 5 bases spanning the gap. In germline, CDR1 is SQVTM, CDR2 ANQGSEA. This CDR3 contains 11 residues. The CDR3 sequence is CSVDSHTEAFF. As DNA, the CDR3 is TGCAGCGTTGATAGCCACACTGAAGCTTTCTTT.

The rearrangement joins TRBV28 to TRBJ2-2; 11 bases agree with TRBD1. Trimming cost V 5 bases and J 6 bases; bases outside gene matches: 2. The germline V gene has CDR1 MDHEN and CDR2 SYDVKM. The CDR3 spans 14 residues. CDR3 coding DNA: TGTGCCAGCAGTGGGACAGGGGGTCCCGGGGAGCTGTTTTTT. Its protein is CASSGTGGPGELFF.

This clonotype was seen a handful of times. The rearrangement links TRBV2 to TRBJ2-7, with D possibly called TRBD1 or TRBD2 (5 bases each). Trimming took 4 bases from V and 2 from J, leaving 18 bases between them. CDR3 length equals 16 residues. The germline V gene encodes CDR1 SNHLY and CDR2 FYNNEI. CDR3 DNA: TGTGCCAGCAGTGGTCCGCCGGGACGGGCCACCTACGAGCAGTACTTC. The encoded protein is CASSGPPGRATYEQYF.

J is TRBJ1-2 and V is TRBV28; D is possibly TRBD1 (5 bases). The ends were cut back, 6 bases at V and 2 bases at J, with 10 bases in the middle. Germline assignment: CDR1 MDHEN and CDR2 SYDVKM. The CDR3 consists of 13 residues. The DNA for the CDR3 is TGTGCCAGCAGCTTGGCAGGGAACTATGGCTACACCTTC. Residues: CASSLAGNYGYTF.

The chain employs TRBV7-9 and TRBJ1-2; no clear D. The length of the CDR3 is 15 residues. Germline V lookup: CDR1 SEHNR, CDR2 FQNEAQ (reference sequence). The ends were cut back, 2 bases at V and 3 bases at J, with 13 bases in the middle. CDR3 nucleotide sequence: TGTGCCAGCAGCTTAAATTATGTCAGAGACTATGGCTACACCTTC. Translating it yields CASSLNYVRDYGYTF. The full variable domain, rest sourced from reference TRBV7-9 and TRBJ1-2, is DTGVSQNPRHKITKRGQNVTFRCDPISEHNRLYWYRQTLGQGPEFLTYFQNEAQLEKSRLLSDRFSAERPKGSFSTLEIQRTEQGDSAMYLCASSLNYVRDYGYTFGSGTRLTVV.

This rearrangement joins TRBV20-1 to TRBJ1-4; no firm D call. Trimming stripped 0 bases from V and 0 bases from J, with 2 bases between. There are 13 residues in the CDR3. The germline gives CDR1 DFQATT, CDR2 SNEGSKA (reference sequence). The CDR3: CSARESTNEKLFF. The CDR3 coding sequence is TGCAGTGCTAGAGAGTCAACTAATGAAAAACTGTTTTTT.

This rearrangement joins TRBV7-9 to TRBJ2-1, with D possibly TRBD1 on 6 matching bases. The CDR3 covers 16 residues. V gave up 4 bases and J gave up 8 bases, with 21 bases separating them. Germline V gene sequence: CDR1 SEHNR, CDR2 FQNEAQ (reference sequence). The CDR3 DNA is TGTGCCAGCAGCTCAATGGGACACCTGGTTTTCGATGAGCAGTTCTTC. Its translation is CASSSMGHLVFDEQFF.

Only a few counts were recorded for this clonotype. The CDR3 nucleotides read TGTGCCAGCAGCTTAGTTCGTACTACCGGCGGGGAGCTGTTTTTT. Translating gives CASSLVRTTGGELFF. The chain has TRBV7-2 and TRBJ2-2; D gene ambiguous. The CDR3 contains 15 residues. V gave up 1 base and J gave up 7 bases, with 13 bases separating them. Germline V gene sequence: CDR1 SGHTA, CDR2 FQGNSA.

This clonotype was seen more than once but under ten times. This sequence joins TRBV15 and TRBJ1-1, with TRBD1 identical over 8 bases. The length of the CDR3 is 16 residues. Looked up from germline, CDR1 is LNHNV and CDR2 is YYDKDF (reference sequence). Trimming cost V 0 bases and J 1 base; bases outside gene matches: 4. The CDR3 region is CATSREQGVRNTEAFF. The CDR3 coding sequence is TGTGCCACCAGCAGAGAACAGGGGGTTCGGAACACTGAAGCTTTCTTT.

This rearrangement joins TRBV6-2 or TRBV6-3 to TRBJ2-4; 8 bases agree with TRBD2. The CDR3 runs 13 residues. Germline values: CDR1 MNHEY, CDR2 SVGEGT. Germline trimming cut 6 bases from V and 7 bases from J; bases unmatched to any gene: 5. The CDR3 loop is CASRTGGRNIQYF. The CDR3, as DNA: TGTGCCAGCAGAACGGGGGGGCGTAACATTCAGTACTTC.

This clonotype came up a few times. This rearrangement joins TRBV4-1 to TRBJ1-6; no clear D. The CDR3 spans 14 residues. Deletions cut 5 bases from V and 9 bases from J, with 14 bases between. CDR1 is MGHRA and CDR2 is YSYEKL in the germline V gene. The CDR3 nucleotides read TGCGCCAGCAGCGGGGAACGGTTGGGTTCACCCCTCCACTTT. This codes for CASSGERLGSPLHF.

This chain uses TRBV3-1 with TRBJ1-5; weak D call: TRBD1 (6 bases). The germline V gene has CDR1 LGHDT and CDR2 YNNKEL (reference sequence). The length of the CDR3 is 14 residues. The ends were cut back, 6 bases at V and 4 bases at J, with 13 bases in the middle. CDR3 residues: CASSRLDSNQPQHF. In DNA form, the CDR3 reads TGTGCCAGCAGTCGGCTGGACAGTAATCAGCCCCAGCATTTT.

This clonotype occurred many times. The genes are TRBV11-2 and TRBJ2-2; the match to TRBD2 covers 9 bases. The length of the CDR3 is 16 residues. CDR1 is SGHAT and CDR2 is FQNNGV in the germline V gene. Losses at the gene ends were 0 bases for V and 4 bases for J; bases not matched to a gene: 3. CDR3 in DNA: TGTGCCAGCAGCTTAGATCCTAGCGGGATCACCGGGGAGCTGTTTTTT. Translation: CASSLDPSGITGELFF.

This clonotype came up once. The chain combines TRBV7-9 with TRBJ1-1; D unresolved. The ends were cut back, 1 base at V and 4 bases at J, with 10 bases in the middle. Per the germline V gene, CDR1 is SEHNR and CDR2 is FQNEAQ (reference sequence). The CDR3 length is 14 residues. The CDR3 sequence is CASSLVAGITEAFF. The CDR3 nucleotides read TGTGCCAGCAGCTTAGTCGCGGGAATCACTGAAGCTTTCTTT.

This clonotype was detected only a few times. The CDR3, as DNA: TGTGCCAGCAGCACCAGGACGGAGGGGAACACTGAAGCTTTCTTT. Encoded protein: CASSTRTEGNTEAFF. J is TRBJ1-1 and V is TRBV5-4; no clear D gene. There are 15 residues in the CDR3. Germline V gene sequence: CDR1 SGHNT, CDR2 YYREEE (reference sequence). V was shortened by 4 bases and J by 1 base, with 14 bases between the two germline ends.

The CDR3 sequence: CASSSRDLGIEAFF. In nucleotides, the CDR3 is TGTGCCAGCAGCTCCCGGGACTTAGGAATTGAAGCTTTCTTT. The chain employs TRBV7-2 and TRBJ1-1, with D maybe TRBD1 (5 bases). The ends were cut back, 4 bases at V and 7 bases at J, with 16 bases in the middle. The CDR3 consists of 14 residues. Looked up from germline, CDR1 is SGHTA and CDR2 is FQGNSA. The whole variable domain, filled in from reference TRBV7-2 and TRBJ1-1, reads GAGVSQSPSNKVTEKGKDVELRCDPISGHTALYWYRQSLGQGLEFLIYFQGNSAPDKSGLPSDRFSAERTGGSVSTLTIQRTQQEDSAVYLCASSSRDLGIEAFFGQGTRLTVV.

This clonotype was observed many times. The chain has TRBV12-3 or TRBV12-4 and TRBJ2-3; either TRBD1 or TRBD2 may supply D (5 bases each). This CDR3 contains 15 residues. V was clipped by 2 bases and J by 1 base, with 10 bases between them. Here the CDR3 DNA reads TGTGCCAGCAGTTTAATCATGGGGGGCACAGATACGCAGTATTTT. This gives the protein CASSLIMGGTDTQYF.

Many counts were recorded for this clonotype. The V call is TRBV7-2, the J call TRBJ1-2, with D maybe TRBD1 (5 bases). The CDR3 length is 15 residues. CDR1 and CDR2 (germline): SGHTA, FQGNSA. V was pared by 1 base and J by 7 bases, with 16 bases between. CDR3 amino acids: CASSLVNRPLGGYTF. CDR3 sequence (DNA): TGTGCCAGCAGCTTAGTGAACAGGCCCTTAGGTGGCTACACCTTC.

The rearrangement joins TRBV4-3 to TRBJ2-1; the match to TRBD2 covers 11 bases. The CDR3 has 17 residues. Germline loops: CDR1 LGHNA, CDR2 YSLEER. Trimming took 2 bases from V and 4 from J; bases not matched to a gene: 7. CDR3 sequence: CASSQISLAGGYNEQFF. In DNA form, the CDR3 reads TGCGCCAGCAGCCAAATTAGTCTAGCGGGGGGATACAATGAGCAGTTCTTC.

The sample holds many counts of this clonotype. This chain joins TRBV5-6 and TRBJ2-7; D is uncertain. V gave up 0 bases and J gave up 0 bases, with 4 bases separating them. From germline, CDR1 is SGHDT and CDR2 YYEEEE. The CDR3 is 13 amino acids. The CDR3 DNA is TGTGCCAGCAGCTTGGGGAGCTCCTACGAGCAGTACTTC. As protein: CASSLGSSYEQYF.

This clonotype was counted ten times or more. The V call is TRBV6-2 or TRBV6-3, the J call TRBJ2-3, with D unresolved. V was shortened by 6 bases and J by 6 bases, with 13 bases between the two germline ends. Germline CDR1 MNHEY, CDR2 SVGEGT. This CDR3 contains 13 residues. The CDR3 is CASRAPPGDTQYF. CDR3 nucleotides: TGTGCCAGCAGAGCCCCTCCGGGCGATACGCAGTATTTT.

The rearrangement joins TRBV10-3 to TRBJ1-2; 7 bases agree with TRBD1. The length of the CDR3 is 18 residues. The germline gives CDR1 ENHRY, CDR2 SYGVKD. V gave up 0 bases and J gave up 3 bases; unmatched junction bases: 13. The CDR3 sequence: CAISESGIQGIRDYGYTF. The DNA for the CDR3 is TGTGCCATCAGTGAGTCGGGGATACAGGGGATTCGGGACTATGGCTACACCTTC.

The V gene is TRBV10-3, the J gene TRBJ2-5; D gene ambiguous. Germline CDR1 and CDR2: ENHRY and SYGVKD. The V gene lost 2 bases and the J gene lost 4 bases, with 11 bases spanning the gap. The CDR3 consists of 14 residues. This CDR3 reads CAISEVLRGETQYF. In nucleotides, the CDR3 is TGTGCCATCAGTGAGGTCCTGAGAGGAGAGACCCAGTACTTC.

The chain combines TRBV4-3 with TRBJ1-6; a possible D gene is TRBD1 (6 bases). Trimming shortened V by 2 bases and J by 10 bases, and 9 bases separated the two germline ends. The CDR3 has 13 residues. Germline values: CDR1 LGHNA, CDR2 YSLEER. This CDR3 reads CASSQNRESPLHF. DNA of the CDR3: TGCGCCAGCAGCCAAAACAGGGAGTCACCCCTCCACTTT.

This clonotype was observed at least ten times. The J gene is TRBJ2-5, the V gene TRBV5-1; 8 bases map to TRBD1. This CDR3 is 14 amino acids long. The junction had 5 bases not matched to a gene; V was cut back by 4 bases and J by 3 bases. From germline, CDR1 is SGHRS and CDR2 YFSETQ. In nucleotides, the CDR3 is TGCGCCAGCAGCCAGGGACAGGTCGAAGAGACCCAGTACTTC. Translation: CASSQGQVEETQYF.

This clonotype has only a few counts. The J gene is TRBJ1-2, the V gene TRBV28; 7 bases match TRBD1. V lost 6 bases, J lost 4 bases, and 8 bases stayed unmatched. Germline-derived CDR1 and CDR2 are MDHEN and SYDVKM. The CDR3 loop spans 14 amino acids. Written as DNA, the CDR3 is TGTGCCAGCAGCCCCGACAGGGTCCCCTATGGCTACACCTTC. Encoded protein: CASSPDRVPYGYTF.

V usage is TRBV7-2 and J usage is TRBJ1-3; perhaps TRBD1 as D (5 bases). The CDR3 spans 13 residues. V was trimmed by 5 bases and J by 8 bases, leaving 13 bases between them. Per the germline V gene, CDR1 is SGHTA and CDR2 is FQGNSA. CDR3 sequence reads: CASSLPKGDTIYF. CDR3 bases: TGTGCCAGCAGCCTCCCCAAAGGGGACACCATATATTTT.